This passage covers 16 T cell receptor beta chains from one sample sequenced in a study of blood T cell repertoires in COVID-19 (dated by TCRdb to 2020 to 2022). The library was made by the immunoSEQ multiplex PCR assay. Here the immuneACCESS table is served through TCRdb, limited to in-frame sequences with V and J called. Missing clones are a known gap in these copies; in checked studies unresolved V genes cover under half, and the rest lacks a known reason. The sample table records around 130,000 clones; around 80% of these occur just once. The leading ten clones occupy roughly 2.2% of the sample. Source material: PBMCs or T cells enriched from blood (not recorded which). The receptors shown here come from a man in his forties with acute COVID-19.

This rearrangement joins TRBV10-3 to TRBJ2-5, with D possibly matching TRBD2 (7 bases). The CDR3 spans 13 residues. Trimming cost V 6 bases and J 1 base, with 9 bases left between them. In germline, CDR1 is ENHRY, CDR2 SYGVKD. The CDR3 DNA reads TGTGCCATCAGGCGGGGGCTCCAAGAGACCCAGTACTTC. This codes for CAIRRGLQETQYF.

CDR3 protein: CATRGGNTEAFF. The DNA of the CDR3 is TGTGCCACCCGAGGGGGAAACACTGAAGCTTTCTTT. The chain employs TRBV7-9 and TRBJ1-1, with D maybe TRBD1 (6 bases). The germline CDR1 and CDR2 sequences are SEHNR and FQNEAQ (reference sequence). Trimming pared 10 bases from V and 2 bases from J, leaving 11 bases between. The length of the CDR3 is 12 residues.

This chain connects TRBV9 to TRBJ2-7; weak D call: TRBD1 (6 bases). V was cut by 4 bases and J by 5 bases, with 19 bases left in between. The CDR3 covers 15 residues. Germline assignment: CDR1 SGDLS and CDR2 YYNGEE. CDR3 bases: TGTGCCAGCAGCCTAAATCCAACAGGGTTTAACGAGCAGTACTTC. This codes for CASSLNPTGFNEQYF.

This chain links TRBV2 with TRBJ1-1, with D possibly being TRBD1 (5 bases). Trimming removed 6 bases at V and 0 bases at J, with 11 bases between. Germline CDR1 and CDR2: SNHLY and FYNNEI. This CDR3 has 14 residues. CDR3 loop: CASSGGVLNTEAFF. The CDR3 bases are TGTGCCAGCAGCGGGGGAGTCTTGAACACTGAAGCTTTCTTT.

For the CDR3, the DNA is TGTGCCATCAGTGATAACTACGAGCAGTACTTC. It specifies CAISDNYEQYF. This chain connects TRBV10-3 to TRBJ2-7; D is undetermined. The CDR3 sequence is 11 residues long. Germline V gives CDR1 ENHRY, CDR2 SYGVKD. The V gene lost 3 bases and the J gene lost 3 bases, with 3 bases spanning the gap.

This sequence joins TRBV19 and TRBJ1-1; D possibly corresponds to TRBD1 (5 bases). Germline CDR1 reads LNHDA; CDR2 reads SQIVND (reference sequence). The CDR3 has 13 amino acids. The germline V and J ends were trimmed by 10 bases and 2 bases, with 14 bases remaining between them. The CDR3 bases are TGTGCCACGGCCGGGGGGGGAAACACTGAAGCTTTCTTT. Translation: CATAGGGNTEAFF.

The chain joins TRBV13 to TRBJ2-7, with D possibly being TRBD1 (6 bases). The V end was cut by 5 bases, the J end by 3 bases, with 14 bases between. The length of the CDR3 is 14 residues. In germline, CDR1 is PRHDT, CDR2 FYEKMQ (reference sequence). CDR3 sequence (DNA): TGTGCCAGCAGCCCTCCGGGACAAAACTACGAGCAGTACTTC. Its translation: CASSPPGQNYEQYF.

The chain couples TRBV24-1 to TRBJ2-7; 7 nucleotides align to TRBD1. Germline CDR1 is KGHDR and CDR2 is SFDVKD. The CDR3 extends over 15 amino acids. Germline trimming cut 4 bases from V and 1 base from J; bases unmatched to any gene: 6. CDR3 nucleotides: TGTGCCACCAGTGACTCACAGGGGTTATCCTACGAGCAGTACTTC. The encoded protein is CATSDSQGLSYEQYF.

The chain employs TRBV29-1 and TRBJ2-7; TRBD1 agrees at 7 bases. V lost 6 bases, J lost 0 bases, and 8 bases stayed unmatched. The length of the CDR3 is 14 residues. Germline-derived CDR1 and CDR2 are SQVTM and ANQGSEA. The CDR3 reads CSVRTGPSSYEQYF. The CDR3 coding sequence is TGCAGCGTGAGGACAGGTCCGAGCTCCTACGAGCAGTACTTC.

The chain uses TRBV6-4 and TRBJ1-5; 9 bases agree with TRBD1. V shed 3 bases and J 0 bases; nucleotides not matched to a gene: 15. Germline V CDR1 and CDR2: MRHNA, SNTAGT. This CDR3 has 20 residues. CDR3 sequence: CASSDLRRDRVLFSNQPQHF. The CDR3 DNA is TGTGCCAGCAGTGATCTCAGAAGGGACAGGGTTCTCTTTAGCAATCAGCCCCAGCATTTT.

This chain connects TRBV7-2 to TRBJ1-2, with D possibly TRBD1 on 5 matching bases. Germline CDR1 is SGHTA and CDR2 is FQGNSA. V was pared by 5 bases and J by 0 bases, with 16 bases between. The CDR3 runs 16 residues. CDR3 protein: CASSATTVRANYGYTF. The CDR3 nucleotides are TGTGCCAGCAGCGCCACGACAGTCCGTGCTAACTATGGCTACACCTTC. Full variable domain (outside the CDR3, taken from reference TRBV7-2 and TRBJ1-2): GAGVSQSPSNKVTEKGKDVELRCDPISGHTALYWYRQSLGQGLEFLIYFQGNSAPDKSGLPSDRFSAERTGGSVSTLTIQRTQQEDSAVYLCASSATTVRANYGYTFGSGTRLTVV.

The chain couples TRBV9 to TRBJ2-3; 9 nucleotides match TRBD2. Germline V CDR1 and CDR2: SGDLS, YYNGEE. This CDR3 has 17 residues. The V gene end was trimmed by 0 bases and the J gene end by 5 bases; junction bases not matched to a gene: 10. Here the CDR3 DNA reads TGTGCCAGCAGCGTAGGAGGAGCGGGGGGCCGAGGAGATACGCAGTATTTT. Encoded protein: CASSVGGAGGRGDTQYF.

CDR3 coding DNA: TGTGCCAGCTCCCTAGCGGGCAGATACAATGAGCAGTTCTTC. Its translation: CASSLAGRYNEQFF. J is TRBJ2-1 and V is TRBV27; the match to TRBD2 covers 8 bases. This CDR3 region has 14 residues. V was clipped by 8 bases and J by 4 bases; unmatched bases: 7. Germline lookup yields CDR1 MNHEY and CDR2 SMNVEV (reference sequence).

The chain carries TRBV28 and TRBJ2-7; 7 bases are shared with TRBD2. Germline CDR1 MDHEN, CDR2 SYDVKM. The CDR3 sequence is 17 residues long. V was clipped by 4 bases and J by 5 bases; unmatched bases: 17. The CDR3 reads CASSSGWGGLGADEQYF. CDR3 bases: TGTGCCAGCAGTTCCGGATGGGGGGGATTGGGCGCGGACGAGCAGTACTTC.

The chain employs TRBV3-1 (or the pseudogene TRBV3-2) and TRBJ2-3; no firm D call. CDR1 and CDR2 (germline): LGHDT, YNNKEL (reference sequence). This CDR3 contains 13 residues. Trimming removed 4 bases at V and 7 bases at J, with 12 bases between. The CDR3 DNA reads as TGTGCCAGCAGCCCCGTAACATGGTATACGCAGTATTTT. This sequence encodes CASSPVTWYTQYF.

The V gene is TRBV28, the J gene TRBJ2-2; 7 nucleotides line up with TRBD2. With 5 bases clipped from V and 1 base from J, the junction kept 13 bases outside the gene matches. The V gene's germline CDR1 is MDHEN and CDR2 SYDVKM. The CDR3 is 18 amino acids. CDR3 DNA: TGTGCCAGCAGTGCCAGGACATGGGGCGGGAGGAACACCGGGGAGCTGTTTTTT. Amino acids: CASSARTWGGRNTGELFF.